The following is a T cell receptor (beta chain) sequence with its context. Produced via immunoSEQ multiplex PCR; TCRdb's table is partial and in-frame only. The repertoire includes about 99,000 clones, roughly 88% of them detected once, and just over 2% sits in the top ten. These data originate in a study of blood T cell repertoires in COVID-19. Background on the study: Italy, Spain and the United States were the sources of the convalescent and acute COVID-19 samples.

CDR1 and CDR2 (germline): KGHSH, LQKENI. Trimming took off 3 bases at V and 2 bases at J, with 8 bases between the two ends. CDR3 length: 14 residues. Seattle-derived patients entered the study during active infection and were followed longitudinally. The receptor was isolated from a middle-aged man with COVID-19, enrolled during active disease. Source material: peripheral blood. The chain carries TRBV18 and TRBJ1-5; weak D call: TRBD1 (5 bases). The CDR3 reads CASSPDMGNQPQHF. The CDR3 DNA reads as TGTGCCAGCTCACCGGACATGGGCAATCAGCCCCAGCATTTT.